Described below is a single TCR beta chain sequence and its context. Its antigen is not known. This CDR3 region has 14 residues. The germline CDR1 and CDR2 sequences are MGHRA and YSYEKL. Germline trimming cut 3 bases from V and 4 bases from J; bases unmatched to any gene: 2. The study ran its PCR with 60 Vbeta and 13 Jbeta primers. Method: immunoSEQ multiplex PCR; TCRdb's copy keeps in-frame clones and lacks some. The sample yields about 130,000 clones, about three quarters seen once. The sample comes from a study of cytomegalovirus exposure and HLA in healthy donors. Whole-study results and caveats: Other equally common chains were less clonally expanded than HLA-associated TCR beta chains, a later analysis showed. Many donors shared some public TCRs, even though most TCR sequences were rare. Later analysis demonstrated an association between a missense DCLRE1C variant and TCR beta V- and J-gene trimming.

The sequenced sample was PBMCs. The sequence derives from a male donor in good health and CMV-seronegative. The gene calls are TRBV4-1 and TRBJ2-4; 8 bases are shared with TRBD1. CDR3 nucleotide sequence: TGCGCCAGCAGCCACGGGGACAGGAAAAACATTCAGTACTTC. Protein product: CASSHGDRKNIQYF.